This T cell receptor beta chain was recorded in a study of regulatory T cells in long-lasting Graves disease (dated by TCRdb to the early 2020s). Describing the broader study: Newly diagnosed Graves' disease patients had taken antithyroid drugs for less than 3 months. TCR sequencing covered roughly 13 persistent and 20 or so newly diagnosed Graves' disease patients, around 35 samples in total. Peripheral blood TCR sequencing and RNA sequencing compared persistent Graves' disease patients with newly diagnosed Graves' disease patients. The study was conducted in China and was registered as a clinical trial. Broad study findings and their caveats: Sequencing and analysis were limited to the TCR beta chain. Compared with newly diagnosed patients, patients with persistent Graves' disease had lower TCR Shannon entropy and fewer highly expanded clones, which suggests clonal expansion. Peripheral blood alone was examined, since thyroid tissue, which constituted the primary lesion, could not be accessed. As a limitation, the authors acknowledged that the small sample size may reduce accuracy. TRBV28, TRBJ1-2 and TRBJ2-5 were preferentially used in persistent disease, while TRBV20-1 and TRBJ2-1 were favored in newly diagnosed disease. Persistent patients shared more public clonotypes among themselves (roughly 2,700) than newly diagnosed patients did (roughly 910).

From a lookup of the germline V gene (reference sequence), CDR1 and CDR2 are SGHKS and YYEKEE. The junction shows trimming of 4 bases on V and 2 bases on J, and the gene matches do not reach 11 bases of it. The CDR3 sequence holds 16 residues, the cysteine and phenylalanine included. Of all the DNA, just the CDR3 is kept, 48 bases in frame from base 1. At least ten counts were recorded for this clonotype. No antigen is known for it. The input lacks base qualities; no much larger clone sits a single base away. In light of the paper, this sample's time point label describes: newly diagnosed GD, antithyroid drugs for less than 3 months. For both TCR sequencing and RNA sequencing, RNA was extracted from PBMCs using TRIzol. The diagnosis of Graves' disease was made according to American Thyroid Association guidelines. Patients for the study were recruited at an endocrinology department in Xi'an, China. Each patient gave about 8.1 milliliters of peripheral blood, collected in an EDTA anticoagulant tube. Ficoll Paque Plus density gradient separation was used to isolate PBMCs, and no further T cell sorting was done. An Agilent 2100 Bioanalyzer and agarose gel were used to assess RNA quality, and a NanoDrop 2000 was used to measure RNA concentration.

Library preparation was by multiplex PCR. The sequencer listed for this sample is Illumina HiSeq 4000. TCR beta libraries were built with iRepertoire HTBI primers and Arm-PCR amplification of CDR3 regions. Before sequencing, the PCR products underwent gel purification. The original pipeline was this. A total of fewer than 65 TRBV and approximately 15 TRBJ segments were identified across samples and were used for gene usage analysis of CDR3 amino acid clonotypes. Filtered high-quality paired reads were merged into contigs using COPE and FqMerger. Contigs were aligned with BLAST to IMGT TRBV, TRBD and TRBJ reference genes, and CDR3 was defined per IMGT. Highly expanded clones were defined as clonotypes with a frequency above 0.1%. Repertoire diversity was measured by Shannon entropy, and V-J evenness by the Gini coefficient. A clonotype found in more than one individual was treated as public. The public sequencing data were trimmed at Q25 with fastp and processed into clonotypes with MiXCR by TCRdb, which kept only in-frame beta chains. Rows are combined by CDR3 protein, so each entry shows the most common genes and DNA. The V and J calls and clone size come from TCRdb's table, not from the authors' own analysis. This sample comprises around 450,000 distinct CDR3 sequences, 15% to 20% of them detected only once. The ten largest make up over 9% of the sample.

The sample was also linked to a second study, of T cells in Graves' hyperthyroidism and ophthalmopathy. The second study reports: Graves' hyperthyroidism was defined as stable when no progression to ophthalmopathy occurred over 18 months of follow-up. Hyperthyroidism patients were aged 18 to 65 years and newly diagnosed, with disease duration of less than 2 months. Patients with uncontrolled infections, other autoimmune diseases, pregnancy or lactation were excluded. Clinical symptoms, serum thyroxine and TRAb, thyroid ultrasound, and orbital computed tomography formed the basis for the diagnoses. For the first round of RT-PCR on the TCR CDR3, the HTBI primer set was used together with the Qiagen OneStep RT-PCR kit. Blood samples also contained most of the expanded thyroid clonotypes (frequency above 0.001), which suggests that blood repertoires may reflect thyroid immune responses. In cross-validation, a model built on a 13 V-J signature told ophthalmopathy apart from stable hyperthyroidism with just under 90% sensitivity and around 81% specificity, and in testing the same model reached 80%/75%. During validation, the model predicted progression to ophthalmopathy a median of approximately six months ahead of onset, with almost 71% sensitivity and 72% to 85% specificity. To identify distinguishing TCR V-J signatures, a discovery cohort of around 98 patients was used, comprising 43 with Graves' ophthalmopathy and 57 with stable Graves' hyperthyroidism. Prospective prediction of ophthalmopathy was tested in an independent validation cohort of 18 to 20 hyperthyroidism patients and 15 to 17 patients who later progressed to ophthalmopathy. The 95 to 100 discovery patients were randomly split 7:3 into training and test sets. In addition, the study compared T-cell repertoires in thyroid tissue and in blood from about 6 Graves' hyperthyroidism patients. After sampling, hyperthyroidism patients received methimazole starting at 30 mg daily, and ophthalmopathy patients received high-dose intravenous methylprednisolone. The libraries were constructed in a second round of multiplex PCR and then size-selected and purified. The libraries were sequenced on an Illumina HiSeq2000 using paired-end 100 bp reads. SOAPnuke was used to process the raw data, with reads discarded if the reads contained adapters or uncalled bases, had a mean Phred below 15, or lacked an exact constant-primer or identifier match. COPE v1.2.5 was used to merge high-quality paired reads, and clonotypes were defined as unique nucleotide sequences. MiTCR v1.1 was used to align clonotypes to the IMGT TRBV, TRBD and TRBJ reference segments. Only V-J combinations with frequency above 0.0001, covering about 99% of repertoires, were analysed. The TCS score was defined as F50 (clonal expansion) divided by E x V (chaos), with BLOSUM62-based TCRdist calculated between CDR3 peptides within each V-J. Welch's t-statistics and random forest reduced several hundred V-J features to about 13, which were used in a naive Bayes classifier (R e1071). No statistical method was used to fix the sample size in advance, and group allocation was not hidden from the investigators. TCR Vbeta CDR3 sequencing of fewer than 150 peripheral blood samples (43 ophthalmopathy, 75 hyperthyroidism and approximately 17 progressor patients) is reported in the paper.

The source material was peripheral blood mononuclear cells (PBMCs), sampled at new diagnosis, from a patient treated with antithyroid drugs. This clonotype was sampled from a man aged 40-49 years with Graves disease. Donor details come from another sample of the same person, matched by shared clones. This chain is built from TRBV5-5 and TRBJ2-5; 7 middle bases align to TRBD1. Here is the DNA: TGTGCCAGCAGCGCTGCCCGGACAGGAGGACAAGAGACCCAGTACTTC. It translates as CASSAARTGGQETQYF.